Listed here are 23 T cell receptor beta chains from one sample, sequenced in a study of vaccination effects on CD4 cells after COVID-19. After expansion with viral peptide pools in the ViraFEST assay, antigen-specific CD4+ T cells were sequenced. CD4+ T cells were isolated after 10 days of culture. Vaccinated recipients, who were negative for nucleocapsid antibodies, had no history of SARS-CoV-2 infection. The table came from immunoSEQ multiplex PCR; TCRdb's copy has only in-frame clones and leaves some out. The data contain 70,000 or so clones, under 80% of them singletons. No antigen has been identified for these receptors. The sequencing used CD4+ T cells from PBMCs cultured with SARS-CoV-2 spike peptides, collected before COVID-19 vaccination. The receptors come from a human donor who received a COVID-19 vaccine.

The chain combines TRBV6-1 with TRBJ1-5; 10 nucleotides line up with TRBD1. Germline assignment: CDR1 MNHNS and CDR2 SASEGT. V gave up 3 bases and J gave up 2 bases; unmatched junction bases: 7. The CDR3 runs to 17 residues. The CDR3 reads CASSDQLGTGGNQPQHF. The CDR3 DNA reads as TGTGCCAGCAGTGACCAATTAGGGACAGGGGGCAATCAGCCCCAGCATTTT.

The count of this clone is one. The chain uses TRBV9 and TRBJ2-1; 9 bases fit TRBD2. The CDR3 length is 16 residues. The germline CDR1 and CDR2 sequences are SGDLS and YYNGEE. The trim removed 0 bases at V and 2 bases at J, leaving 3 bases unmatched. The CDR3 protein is CASSVVGGGAYNEQFF. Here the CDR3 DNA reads TGTGCCAGCAGCGTAGTGGGCGGGGGGGCCTACAATGAGCAGTTCTTC.

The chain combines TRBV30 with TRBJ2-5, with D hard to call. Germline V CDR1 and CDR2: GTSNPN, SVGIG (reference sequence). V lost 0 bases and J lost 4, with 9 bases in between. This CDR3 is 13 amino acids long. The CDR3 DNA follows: TGTGCCTGGAGTGTACAGATATCAGAGACCCAGTACTTC. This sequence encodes CAWSVQISETQYF.

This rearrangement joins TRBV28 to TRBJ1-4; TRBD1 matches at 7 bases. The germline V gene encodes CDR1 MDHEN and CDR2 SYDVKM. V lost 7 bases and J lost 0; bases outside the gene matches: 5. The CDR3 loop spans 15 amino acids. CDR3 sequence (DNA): TGTGCCAGCACCCAGGGGGGGTCAACTAATGAAAAACTGTTTTTT. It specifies CASTQGGSTNEKLFF.

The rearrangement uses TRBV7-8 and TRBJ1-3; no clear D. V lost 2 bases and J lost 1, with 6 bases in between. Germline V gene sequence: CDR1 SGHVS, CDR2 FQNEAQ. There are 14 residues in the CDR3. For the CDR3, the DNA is TGTGCCAGCAGCTTAACCTCTTCTGGAAACACCATATATTTT. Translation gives CASSLTSSGNTIYF.

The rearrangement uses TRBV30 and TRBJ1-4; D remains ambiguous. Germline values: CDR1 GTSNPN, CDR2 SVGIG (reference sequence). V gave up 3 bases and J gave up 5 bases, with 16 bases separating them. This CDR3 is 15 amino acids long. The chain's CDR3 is CAWSGRSQWNEKLFF. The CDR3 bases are TGTGCCTGGAGCGGTAGGTCACAGTGGAATGAAAAACTGTTTTTT.

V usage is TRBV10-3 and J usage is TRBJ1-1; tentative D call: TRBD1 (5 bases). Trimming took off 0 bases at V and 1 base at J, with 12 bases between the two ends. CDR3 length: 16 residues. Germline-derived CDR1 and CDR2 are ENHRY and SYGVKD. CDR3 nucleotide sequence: TGTGCCATCAGTGAGTCACCCGCGGGGGGGAACACTGAAGCTTTCTTT. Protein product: CAISESPAGGNTEAFF.

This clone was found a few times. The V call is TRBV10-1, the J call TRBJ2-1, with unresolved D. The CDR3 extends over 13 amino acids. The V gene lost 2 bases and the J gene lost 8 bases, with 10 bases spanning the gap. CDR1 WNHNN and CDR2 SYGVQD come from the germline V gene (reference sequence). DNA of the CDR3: TGCGCCAGCAGTGAGCGCGGATACTATGAGCAGTTCTTC. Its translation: CASSERGYYEQFF.

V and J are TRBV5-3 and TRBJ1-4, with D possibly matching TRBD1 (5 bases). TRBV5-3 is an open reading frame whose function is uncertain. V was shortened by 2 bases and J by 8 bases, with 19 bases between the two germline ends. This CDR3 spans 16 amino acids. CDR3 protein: CARSLGTPRVIEKLFF. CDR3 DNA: TGTGCCAGAAGCTTAGGGACCCCCAGGGTAATCGAAAAACTGTTTTTT.

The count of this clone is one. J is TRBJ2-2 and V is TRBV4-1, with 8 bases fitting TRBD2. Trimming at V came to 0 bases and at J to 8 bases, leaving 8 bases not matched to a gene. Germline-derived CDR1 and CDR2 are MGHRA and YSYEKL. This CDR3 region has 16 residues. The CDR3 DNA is TGCGCCAGCAGCCAAGAGAGCGGGGGCCAGCTAGGGGAGCTGTTTTTT. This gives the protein CASSQESGGQLGELFF.

The CDR3 DNA is TGTGCCAGCAGTTACGGGGGGCAGAACACCGGGGAGCTGTTTTTT. Amino acids: CASSYGGQNTGELFF. The chain couples TRBV6-5 to TRBJ2-2, with D perhaps assigned TRBD1 or TRBD2 (6 bases each). Between the trimmed V and J ends, which lost 2 bases and 1 base, there was a span of 8 bases. This CDR3 spans 15 amino acids. Germline CDR1 MNHEY, CDR2 SVGAGI.

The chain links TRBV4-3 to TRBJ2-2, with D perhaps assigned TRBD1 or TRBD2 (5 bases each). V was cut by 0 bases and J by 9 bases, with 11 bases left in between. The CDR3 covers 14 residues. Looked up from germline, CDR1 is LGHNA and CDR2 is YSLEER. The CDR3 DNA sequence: TGCGCCAGCAGCCAAGATCCGAGGGGCCGGGAGCTGTTTTTT. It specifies CASSQDPRGRELFF.

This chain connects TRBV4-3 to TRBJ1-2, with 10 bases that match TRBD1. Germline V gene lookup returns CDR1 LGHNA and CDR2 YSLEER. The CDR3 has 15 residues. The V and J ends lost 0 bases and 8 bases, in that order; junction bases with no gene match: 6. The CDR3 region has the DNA TGCGCCAGCAGCCAAGATTGGGGACAGGGGCTGGGCTACACCTTC. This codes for CASSQDWGQGLGYTF.

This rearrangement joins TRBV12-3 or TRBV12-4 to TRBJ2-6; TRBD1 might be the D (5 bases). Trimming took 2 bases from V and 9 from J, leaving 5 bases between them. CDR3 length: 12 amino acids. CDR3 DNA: TGTGCCAGCAGTTTAAGGGGCAACGTCCTGACTTTC. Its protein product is CASSLRGNVLTF.

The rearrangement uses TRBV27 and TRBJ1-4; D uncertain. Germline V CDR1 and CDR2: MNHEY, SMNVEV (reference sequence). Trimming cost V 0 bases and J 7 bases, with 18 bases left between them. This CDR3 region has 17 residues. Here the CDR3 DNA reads TGTGCCAGCAGTTTATCAGGTTTGGGCGGTGGTCCTGAAAAACTGTTTTTT. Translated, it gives CASSLSGLGGGPEKLFF.

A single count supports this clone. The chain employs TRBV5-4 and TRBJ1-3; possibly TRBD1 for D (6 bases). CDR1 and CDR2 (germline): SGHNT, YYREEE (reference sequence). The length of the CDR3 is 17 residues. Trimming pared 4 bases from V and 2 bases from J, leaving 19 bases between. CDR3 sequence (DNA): TGTGCCAGCAGCCTACAAGGGACACCTAAGACTGGAAACACCATATATTTT. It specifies CASSLQGTPKTGNTIYF.

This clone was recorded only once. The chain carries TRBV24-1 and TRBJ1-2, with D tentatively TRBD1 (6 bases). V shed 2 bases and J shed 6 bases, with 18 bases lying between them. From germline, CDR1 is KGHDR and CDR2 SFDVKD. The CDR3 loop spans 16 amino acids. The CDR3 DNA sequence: TGTGCCACCAGTGATTCTACACAGGGATTTGACAATGGCTACACCTTC. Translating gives CATSDSTQGFDNGYTF.

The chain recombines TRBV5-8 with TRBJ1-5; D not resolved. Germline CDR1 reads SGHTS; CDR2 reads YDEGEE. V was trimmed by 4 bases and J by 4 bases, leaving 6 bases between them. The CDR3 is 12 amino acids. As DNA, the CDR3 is TGTGCCAGCAGCCCATATAATCAGCCCCAGCATTTT. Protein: CASSPYNQPQHF.

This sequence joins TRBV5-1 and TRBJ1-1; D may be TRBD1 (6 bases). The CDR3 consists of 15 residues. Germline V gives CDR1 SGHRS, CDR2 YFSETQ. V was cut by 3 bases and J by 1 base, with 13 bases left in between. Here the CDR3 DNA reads TGCGCCAGCAGCTCCCCAAGGGGGGGGAACACTGAAGCTTTCTTT. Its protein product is CASSSPRGGNTEAFF.

The CDR3 loop reads CASSVRDEAFF. CDR3 DNA sequence: TGTGCCAGCAGCGTCAGGGATGAAGCTTTCTTT. The J gene is TRBJ1-1, the V gene TRBV5-6; a possible D gene is TRBD1 (5 bases). V was shortened by 4 bases and J by 7 bases, with 8 bases between the two germline ends. This CDR3 region has 11 residues. The germline CDR1 and CDR2 sequences are SGHDT and YYEEEE.

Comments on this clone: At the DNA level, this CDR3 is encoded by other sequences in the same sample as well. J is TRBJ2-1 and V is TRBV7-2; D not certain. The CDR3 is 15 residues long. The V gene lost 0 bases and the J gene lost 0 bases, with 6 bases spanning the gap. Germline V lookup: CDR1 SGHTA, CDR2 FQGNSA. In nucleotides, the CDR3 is TGTGCCAGCAGCTTAGCCGGAAGCTCCTACAATGAGCAGTTCTTC. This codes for CASSLAGSSYNEQFF.

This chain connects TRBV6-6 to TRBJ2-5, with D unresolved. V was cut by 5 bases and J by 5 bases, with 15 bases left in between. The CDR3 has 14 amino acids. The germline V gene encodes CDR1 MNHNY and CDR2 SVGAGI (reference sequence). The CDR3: CASSDPPLGETQYF. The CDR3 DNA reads TGTGCCAGCAGTGATCCGCCCTTGGGGGAGACCCAGTACTTC.

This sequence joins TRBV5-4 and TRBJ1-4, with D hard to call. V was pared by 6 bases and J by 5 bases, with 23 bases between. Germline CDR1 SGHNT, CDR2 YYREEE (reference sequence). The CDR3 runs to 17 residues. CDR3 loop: CASNRPRGPDSNEKLFF. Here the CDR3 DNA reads TGTGCCAGCAACCGCCCCCGAGGCCCGGACTCCAATGAAAAACTGTTTTTT. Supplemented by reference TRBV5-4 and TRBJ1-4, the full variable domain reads ETGVTQSPTHLIKTRGQQVTLRCSSQSGHNTVSWYQQALGQGPQFIFQYYREEENGRGNFPPRFSGLQFPNYSSELNVNALELDDSALYLCASNRPRGPDSNEKLFFGSGTQLSVL.